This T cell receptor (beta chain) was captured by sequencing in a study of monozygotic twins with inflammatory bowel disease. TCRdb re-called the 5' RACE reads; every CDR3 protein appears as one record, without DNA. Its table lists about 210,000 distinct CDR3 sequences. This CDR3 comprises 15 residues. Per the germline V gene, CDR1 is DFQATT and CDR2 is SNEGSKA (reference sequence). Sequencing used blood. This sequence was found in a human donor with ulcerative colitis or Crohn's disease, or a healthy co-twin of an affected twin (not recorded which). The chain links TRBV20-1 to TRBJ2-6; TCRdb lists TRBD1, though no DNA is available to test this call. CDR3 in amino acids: CSARGGTGGANVLTF.